This T cell receptor (beta chain) was documented in a study of monozygotic twins with cystic fibrosis. Points on this clone: The target antigen is unknown.

Using immunoSEQ multiplex PCR, the repertoire was profiled, and TCRdb retains in-frame clones only, with some absent. The table includes 12,000 to 15,000 clones, 95% to 99% detected once. The CDR3 is 14 amino acids. Germline assignment: CDR1 SGHTA and CDR2 FQGNSA. Losses at the gene ends were 5 bases for V and 4 bases for J; bases not matched to a gene: 5. Study observations and caveats: Unrelated CF individuals shared fewer identical clonotypes than monozygotic CF twins. Low clonality (median around 0.0094) suggested a mostly naive repertoire. Shared CDR3 numbers were not associated with age, concordance or severity.

The TCR was taken from a girl aged 2 to 9 with cystic fibrosis. Sequenced sample: blood. The rearrangement joins TRBV7-2 to TRBJ2-1; 7 bases are shared with TRBD2. CDR3 bases: TGTGCCAGCAGCCCAGCGGGGCTGTACAATGAGCAGTTCTTC. Its translation is CASSPAGLYNEQFF. Using reference TRBV7-2 and TRBJ2-1 for the parts outside the CDR3, the full variable domain is GAGVSQSPSNKVTEKGKDVELRCDPISGHTALYWYRQSLGQGLEFLIYFQGNSAPDKSGLPSDRFSAERTGGSVSTLTIQRTQQEDSAVYLCASSPAGLYNEQFFGPGTRLTVL.